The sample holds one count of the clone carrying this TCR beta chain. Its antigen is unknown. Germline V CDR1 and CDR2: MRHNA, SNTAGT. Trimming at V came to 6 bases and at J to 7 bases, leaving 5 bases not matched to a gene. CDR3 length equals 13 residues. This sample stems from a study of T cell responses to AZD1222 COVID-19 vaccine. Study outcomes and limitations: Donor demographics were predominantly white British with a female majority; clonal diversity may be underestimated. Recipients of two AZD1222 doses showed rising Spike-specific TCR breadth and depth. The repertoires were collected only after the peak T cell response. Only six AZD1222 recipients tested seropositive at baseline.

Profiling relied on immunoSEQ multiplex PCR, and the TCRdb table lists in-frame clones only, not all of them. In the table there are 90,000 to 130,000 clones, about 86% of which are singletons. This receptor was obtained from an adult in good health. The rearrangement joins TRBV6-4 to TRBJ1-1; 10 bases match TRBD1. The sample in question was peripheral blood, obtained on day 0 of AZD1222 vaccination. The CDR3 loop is CASSRTGGSEAFF. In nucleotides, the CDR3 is TGTGCCAGCAGCAGGACAGGGGGTAGTGAAGCTTTCTTT.